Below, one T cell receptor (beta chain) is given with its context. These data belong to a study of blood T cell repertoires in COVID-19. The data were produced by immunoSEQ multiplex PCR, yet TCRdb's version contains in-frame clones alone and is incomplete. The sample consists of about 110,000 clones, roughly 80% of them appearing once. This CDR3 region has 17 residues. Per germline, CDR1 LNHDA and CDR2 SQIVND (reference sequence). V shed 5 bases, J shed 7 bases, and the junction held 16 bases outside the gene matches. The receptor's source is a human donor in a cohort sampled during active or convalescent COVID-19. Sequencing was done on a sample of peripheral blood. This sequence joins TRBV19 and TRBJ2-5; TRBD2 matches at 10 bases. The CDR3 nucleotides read TGTGCCAGTAGTGCCGGCGCCGGACTAGCGGCTATCGGGACCCAGTACTTC. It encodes CASSAGAGLAAIGTQYF.